Sequencing of this T cell receptor (beta chain) was carried out in a study of blood T cell repertoires in COVID-19. Using immunoSEQ multiplex PCR, the repertoire was profiled, and TCRdb retains in-frame clones only, with some absent. The table lists roughly 78,000 clones, less than 90% of them singletons. With 6 bases removed from V and 7 bases from J, the gap between germline ends came to 18 bases. Germline assignment: CDR1 MNHNY and CDR2 SVGAGI (reference sequence). This CDR3 is built from 14 residues. The chain couples TRBV6-6 to TRBJ2-5; D might be TRBD2 (6 bases). The source is a man aged 50-60 years with COVID-19, enrolled during active disease. Source material: peripheral blood. The CDR3 nucleotides read TGTGCCAGCAGCACCGGGACTCCCTTGGGGACCCAGTACTTC. As protein: CASSTGTPLGTQYF.